The clone carrying this T cell receptor beta chain was recorded a few times. The sample is drawn from a study of T cells in Graves' hyperthyroidism and ophthalmopathy. Stable hyperthyroidism: no ophthalmopathy progression over 18 months of follow-up. Patients were excluded for uncontrolled infection, other autoimmune disease, pregnancy or lactation. Fresh peripheral blood, around 10 ml, yielded the PBMCs. TCR beta CDR3 regions were amplified from RNA transcripts. The study used the HTBI primer set for a first-round RT-PCR of the TCR CDR3. TCRdb re-called the multiplex PCR reads through MiXCR, storing one row per CDR3 protein. Of more than 600,000 distinct CDR3 sequences in the sample, roughly 17% were seen once. Trimming took off 3 bases at V and 3 bases at J, with 13 bases between the two ends. The CDR3 length is 15 residues. Germline values: CDR1 SGHTA, CDR2 FQGTGA.

The sample was blood. The clonotype originates from a man between 18 and 29 years old with Graves' hyperthyroidism. V gene TRBV7-3 combines with J gene TRBJ2-3; D is unresolved. CDR3 nucleotide sequence: TGTGCCAGCAGCTTGAAAGGGTCCGGTACAGATACGCAGTATTTT. Translating it yields CASSLKGSGTDTQYF.